A single sample is the source of the 18 T cell receptor beta chains below, sequenced in a study of T cell responses to AZD1222 COVID-19 vaccine. Some clones are missing from TCRdb's copy, which holds only in-frame ones; the method was immunoSEQ multiplex PCR. This table has some 74,000 clones, 80% appearing once. This specimen was peripheral blood, taken on day 0 of AZD1222 vaccination. The receptors were sampled from an adult in good health.

The chain has TRBV15 and TRBJ2-7; no clear D. The germline V gene encodes CDR1 LNHNV and CDR2 YYDKDF (reference sequence). This CDR3 has 14 residues. Trimming shortened V by 5 bases and J by 2 bases, and 13 bases separated the two germline ends. The CDR3 bases are TGTGCCACCAGCGTAGGTGCAGATGCCTACGAGCAGTACTTC. Amino acids: CATSVGADAYEQYF.

The gene calls are TRBV6-4 and TRBJ1-2; D is ambiguous. The CDR3 totals 13 residues. V was shortened by 0 bases and J by 4 bases, with 6 bases between the two germline ends. Germline CDR1 and CDR2: MRHNA and SNTAGT. The CDR3: CASSDSTRYGYTF. The CDR3 nucleotides read TGTGCCAGCAGTGACTCGACCCGCTATGGCTACACCTTC.

The chain recombines TRBV10-3 with TRBJ1-2; no firm D call. The CDR3 extends over 13 amino acids. Germline assignment: CDR1 ENHRY and CDR2 SYGVKD. With 2 bases removed from V and 6 bases from J, the gap between germline ends came to 10 bases. CDR3 residues: CAISERQEDGYTF. In DNA form, the CDR3 reads TGTGCCATCAGTGAGCGTCAGGAAGATGGCTACACCTTC.

The rearrangement uses TRBV6-5 and TRBJ2-3; D remains ambiguous. The CDR3 runs to 15 residues. The germline V gene encodes CDR1 MNHEY and CDR2 SVGAGI. V was shortened by 0 bases and J by 0 bases, with 7 bases between the two germline ends. The CDR3 nucleotides are TGTGCCAGCAGTTACTCGGGGTTGAGCACAGATACGCAGTATTTT. Residues: CASSYSGLSTDTQYF.

V is TRBV6-5 and J is TRBJ1-3; 9 nucleotides align to TRBD1. Germline V gives CDR1 MNHEY, CDR2 SVGAGI. The CDR3 covers 12 residues. The trim removed 7 bases at V and 7 bases at J, leaving 2 bases unmatched. This CDR3 reads CASNDRGNTIYF. The CDR3 DNA reads TGTGCCAGCAACGACAGGGGGAACACCATATATTTT.

The V call is TRBV7-6, the J call TRBJ2-5, with D perhaps matching TRBD2 (5 bases). Germline assignment: CDR1 SGHVS and CDR2 FNYEAQ. This CDR3 is built from 15 residues. The V end lost 3 bases, the J end lost 2 bases, and 13 bases lay between the germline ends. The DNA for the CDR3 is TGTGCCAGCAGCTTCTCCCCGGGAAAGCAAGAGACCCAGTACTTC. Its protein product is CASSFSPGKQETQYF. The full variable domain, rest sourced from reference TRBV7-6 and TRBJ2-5, is GAGVSQSPRYKVTKRGQDVALRCDPISGHVSLYWYRQALGQGPEFLTYFNYEAQQDKSGLPNDRFSAERPEGSISTLTIQRTEQRDSAMYRCASSFSPGKQETQYFGPGTRLLVL.

In its sample, this clone was seen many times. The sample has other DNA sequences that encode this CDR3 too. The V call is TRBV12-3 or TRBV12-4, the J call TRBJ2-7; TRBD1 is a possible D gene (6 bases). The CDR3 consists of 12 residues. V shed 5 bases and J shed 5 bases, with 10 bases lying between them. CDR3 loop: CASSPGQNEQYF. CDR3 sequence (DNA): TGTGCCAGCAGTCCTGGACAGAACGAGCAGTACTTC.

The CDR3, as DNA: TGTGCCAGCAGTCGGACAGGGGCGAACTATGGCTACACCTTC. It specifies CASSRTGANYGYTF. The chain uses TRBV2 and TRBJ1-2; 9 bases agree with TRBD1. Trimming took 5 bases from V and 2 from J; bases not matched to a gene: 3. The CDR3 has 14 amino acids. Germline CDR1 and CDR2: SNHLY and FYNNEI.

This chain connects TRBV18 to TRBJ2-7; 11 nucleotides agree with TRBD2. The length of the CDR3 is 17 residues. J gave up 2 bases and V 4 bases, and 10 bases lay outside the gene matches. In germline, CDR1 is KGHSH, CDR2 LQKENI. CDR3 sequence: CASSRTGLAGAPYEQYF. For the CDR3, the DNA is TGTGCCAGCTCACGTACAGGACTAGCGGGTGCCCCCTACGAGCAGTACTTC.

The chain carries TRBV4-1 and TRBJ1-2, with D maybe TRBD1 (6 bases). The germline V gene encodes CDR1 MGHRA and CDR2 YSYEKL. V was shortened by 0 bases and J by 7 bases, with 12 bases between the two germline ends. The CDR3 sequence is 14 residues long. CDR3 sequence reads: CASSQENTGRGYTF. CDR3 bases: TGCGCCAGCAGCCAAGAAAACACAGGGCGTGGCTACACCTTC.

The chain has TRBV18 and TRBJ1-5; D is unresolved. Trimming took off 1 base at V and 2 bases at J, with 12 bases between the two ends. The CDR3 runs to 16 residues. Germline lookup yields CDR1 KGHSH and CDR2 LQKENI. CDR3 nucleotide sequence: TGTGCCAGCTCACCACTGCCAGCAGGCGGCAATCAGCCCCAGCATTTT. Translation gives CASSPLPAGGNQPQHF.

This clone has just one count. The chain recombines TRBV6-5 with TRBJ1-1; possibly TRBD1 for D (5 bases). From germline, CDR1 is MNHEY and CDR2 SVGAGI. The CDR3 is 13 amino acids. V lost 7 bases, J lost 2 bases, and 11 bases lay in between. The CDR3 is CASIRQTNTEAFF. For the CDR3, the DNA is TGTGCCAGCATCAGACAGACAAACACTGAAGCTTTCTTT.

This clone was detected only once. The chain carries TRBV6-5 and TRBJ2-1, with TRBD2 matching 8 bases. Losses at the gene ends were 6 bases for V and 5 bases for J; bases not matched to a gene: 9. Looked up from germline, CDR1 is MNHEY and CDR2 is SVGAGI. CDR3 size: 15 residues. This CDR3 reads CASRPGGSGNNEQFF. The CDR3 region has the DNA TGTGCCAGCAGACCCGGTGGTAGCGGGAACAATGAGCAGTTCTTC.

The chain has TRBV24-1 and TRBJ2-5, with D maybe TRBD1 (5 bases). V lost 4 bases to trimming and J lost 1 base, with 6 bases between them. The CDR3 length is 13 residues. Germline CDR1 reads KGHDR; CDR2 reads SFDVKD. The DNA of the CDR3 is TGTGCCACCAGTGAGCAGGGCCAAGAGACCCAGTACTTC. It codes for CATSEQGQETQYF.

The chain is built from TRBV2 and TRBJ1-1; no clear D. The CDR3 has 13 amino acids. Trimming took 7 bases from V and 1 from J, leaving 10 bases between them. Looked up from germline, CDR1 is SNHLY and CDR2 is FYNNEI. The CDR3 loop is CASNSDGNTEAFF. Written as DNA, the CDR3 is TGTGCCAGCAACTCGGACGGGAACACTGAAGCTTTCTTT.

The chain joins TRBV2 to TRBJ2-5; tentatively, D is TRBD1 (5 bases). Looked up from germline, CDR1 is SNHLY and CDR2 is FYNNEI. The V end was cut by 7 bases, the J end by 5 bases, with 8 bases between. The CDR3 loop spans 11 amino acids. DNA for the CDR3: TGTGCCAGCACCAGGGTTGAGACCCAGTACTTC. As protein: CASTRVETQYF.

CDR3 region: CASREGFYGYTF. CDR3 bases: TGTGCCAGCCGTGAAGGGTTCTATGGCTACACCTTC. The chain employs TRBV28 and TRBJ1-2; D is ambiguous. V was trimmed by 8 bases and J by 4 bases, leaving 11 bases between them. Germline assignment: CDR1 MDHEN and CDR2 SYDVKM. The CDR3 is 12 amino acids.

This chain connects TRBV2 to TRBJ2-1; D perhaps matches TRBD1 (6 bases). Germline-derived CDR1 and CDR2 are SNHLY and FYNNEI. V lost 2 bases, J lost 3 bases, and 8 bases lay in between. This CDR3 is built from 14 residues. CDR3 residues: CASSELGGYNEQFF. The CDR3 DNA reads TGTGCCAGCAGTGAATTAGGGGGCTACAATGAGCAGTTCTTC.